Described below is a single T cell receptor beta chain sequence and its context. This specimen belongs to a study of siplizumab effects on memory and regulatory T cells. This table comes from immunoSEQ multiplex PCR, and its TCRdb copy is limited to in-frame clones, with some not included. The sample has about 94,000 clones; 94% are singletons. The V end was cut by 0 bases, the J end by 1 base, with 9 bases between. The CDR3 is 15 amino acids. Germline V lookup: CDR1 SGHNT, CDR2 YYREEE (reference sequence). This clonotype was obtained from a human donor in good health. The chain couples TRBV5-4 to TRBJ2-3; the D is unclear. The sequenced material came from non-Treg CD4+ T cells sorted from blood. In DNA, the CDR3 is TGTGCCAGCAGCTTGGCCGGCGAGGGCACAGATACGCAGTATTTT. Amino acid sequence: CASSLAGEGTDTQYF. The variable domain in full, with the rest retrieved from reference TRBV5-4 and TRBJ2-3, is ETGVTQSPTHLIKTRGQQVTLRCSSQSGHNTVSWYQQALGQGPQFIFQYYREEENGRGNFPPRFSGLQFPNYSSELNVNALELDDSALYLCASSLAGEGTDTQYFGPGTRLTVL.